The T cell receptor beta chain under discussion was sequenced for a study of T cells in Graves' hyperthyroidism and ophthalmopathy. Findings of the study overall: Median prediction lead before ophthalmopathy onset was roughly 6 months with the model.

Germline V lookup: CDR1 SNHLY, CDR2 FYNNEI. There are 9 residues in the CDR3. As concerns this clonotype: What it recognizes is unknown. At one boundary the junction diverges from the germline segment, which might be a read error.

The TCR beta CDR3 regions underwent amplification using RNA transcripts as the source. The TCR CDR3 first-round RT-PCR relied on the HTBI primer set. Each CDR3 protein is one row after TCRdb ran MiXCR on the multiplex PCR reads. This table holds about 570,000 distinct CDR3 sequences, 35% to 55% found once. This clonotype was sampled from an adult woman with Graves' disease, either hyperthyroidism or ophthalmopathy (not recorded which). Sequences were obtained from peripheral blood or thyroid tissue (not recorded which). V and J are TRBV2 and TRBJ1-2; D ambiguous. CDR3 coding DNA: TGTGCCAGCAGTGAAGAGACGAAATTT. Its translation is CASSEETKF.